What follows are 9 T cell receptor beta chains derived from one specimen sequenced in a study of cytomegalovirus exposure and HLA in healthy donors. Here immunoSEQ multiplex PCR was the method, and the copy in TCRdb shows in-frame clones only, minus some. The sample lists under 50,000 clones, nearly 95% occurring once. The sequenced sample consisted of PBMCs. The source is a woman younger than 35 in good health and CMV-seropositive.

This chain links TRBV5-6 with TRBJ1-3, with no clear D. Germline V gene data show CDR1 as SGHDT and CDR2 as YYEEEE. Between the trimmed V and J ends, which lost 4 bases and 4 bases, there was a span of 9 bases. The CDR3 loop spans 13 amino acids. The CDR3 region is CASSTDQGNTIYF. For the CDR3, the DNA is TGTGCCAGCAGCACCGATCAGGGAAACACCATATATTTT.

This chain connects TRBV2 to TRBJ2-7; D remains unclear. The CDR3 length is 16 residues. Germline values: CDR1 SNHLY, CDR2 FYNNEI. The V and J ends lost 6 bases and 0 bases respectively, with 18 bases between them. The DNA of the CDR3 is TGTGCCAGCAGCGGCGACCCAGACACGAGCTCCTACGAGCAGTACTTC. Encoded protein: CASSGDPDTSSYEQYF.

The chain employs TRBV7-3 and TRBJ2-1, with TRBD2 matching over 9 bases. The germline V gene encodes CDR1 SGHTA and CDR2 FQGTGA. This CDR3 comprises 17 residues. V shed 5 bases and J 0 bases; nucleotides not matched to a gene: 8. CDR3 sequence reads: CASSPMTSGSSYNEQFF. CDR3 nucleotide sequence: TGTGCCAGCAGCCCGATGACTAGCGGCAGCTCCTACAATGAGCAGTTCTTC.

This clone appeared once. The genes are TRBV2 and TRBJ2-3; 7 bases align to TRBD1. J was trimmed by 0 bases and V by 4 bases; bases with no gene match: 7. Per the germline V gene, CDR1 is SNHLY and CDR2 is FYNNEI. The CDR3 is made up of 16 amino acids. The CDR3 DNA sequence: TGTGCCAGCAGTGGGCCCCGGGACAGTAGCACAGATACGCAGTATTTT. Amino acid sequence: CASSGPRDSSTDTQYF.

This clone was detected once. This chain links TRBV28 with TRBJ2-1, with TRBD2 identical over 8 bases. V was clipped by 3 bases and J by 5 bases; unmatched bases: 9. Germline assignment: CDR1 MDHEN and CDR2 SYDVKM. The CDR3 loop spans 16 amino acids. CDR3 nucleotides: TGTGCCAGCAGTTTCTATAACGGGAGGGCCAACAATGAGCAGTTCTTC. Translating gives CASSFYNGRANNEQFF.

The rearrangement uses TRBV10-3 and TRBJ2-7; 10 bases map to TRBD2. Germline V gives CDR1 ENHRY, CDR2 SYGVKD. This CDR3 comprises 15 residues. V lost 4 bases and J lost 4; bases outside the gene matches: 7. CDR3 residues: CAISGQLAGRYEQYF. The CDR3 DNA sequence: TGTGCCATCAGTGGTCAACTAGCGGGACGGTACGAGCAGTACTTC.

The genes are TRBV12-1 and TRBJ2-3; the table's D call of TRBD2 was not tested on the DNA. TRBV12-1 counts as a pseudogene. CDR3 length: 16 amino acids. This CDR3 reads CASSFGCGRDRDTQYF. The CDR3 DNA reads TGTGCCAGCAGCTTTGGATGCGGGAGGGATAGAGATACGCAGTATTTT.

The chain links TRBV19 to TRBJ2-1, with D unclear. Germline V gene sequence: CDR1 LNHDA, CDR2 SQIVND (reference sequence). V lost 6 bases and J lost 0, with 12 bases in between. CDR3 size: 15 residues. The CDR3 sequence: CASSNPMSSYNEQFF. The DNA of the CDR3 is TGTGCCAGTAGCAACCCGATGAGCTCCTACAATGAGCAGTTCTTC.

This chain links TRBV6-5 with TRBJ2-2, with 9 bases aligning to TRBD1. Germline CDR1 is MNHEY and CDR2 is SVGAGI. The CDR3 covers 15 residues. V was clipped by 6 bases and J by 6 bases; unmatched bases: 8. The CDR3 nucleotides read TGTGCCAGCAGGGACAGGGGTACTAGGTCCGGGGAGCTGTTTTTT. Translation gives CASRDRGTRSGELFF.